The present T cell receptor beta chain was sequenced within a study of vaccination and CD4 T cells after COVID-19. Study at large: Overlapping spike peptides of SARS-CoV-2, HCoV-NL63, HCoV-OC43 and HCoV-229E stimulated the cells. General study results and limits: SARS-CoV-2-reactive clonotypes rose nonsignificantly, with the median going from roughly 21 to 40.

Cultured CD4+ T cells had their DNA profiled by the Oncomine TCR Beta short-read assay. TCRdb redid the calling of the PCR reads with MiXCR, one entry per CDR3 protein. The repertoire holds some 14,000 distinct CDR3 sequences, with 41% as singletons. In the case of this clonotype: No antigen is known for it.

Treatment denoted: 10-day PBMC culture with coronavirus spike peptide pools or control peptides (ViraFEST assay). ViraFEST enlarged antigen-specific T cell populations with peptide pools and afterwards sequenced TCRs. This CDR3 spans 14 amino acids. With 5 bases clipped from V and 7 bases from J, the junction kept 5 bases outside the gene matches. Germline values: CDR1 MNHNS, CDR2 SASEGT. Sample: CD4+ T cells from blood, cultured in vitro, taken after SARS-CoV-2 vaccination. The receptor was isolated from a human donor who had recovered from COVID-19. This sequence joins TRBV6-1 and TRBJ1-6; 7 bases match TRBD1. In DNA form, the CDR3 reads TGTGCCAGCAGTCCGTGGACAGGAAATTCACCCCTCCACTTT. As protein: CASSPWTGNSPLHF.